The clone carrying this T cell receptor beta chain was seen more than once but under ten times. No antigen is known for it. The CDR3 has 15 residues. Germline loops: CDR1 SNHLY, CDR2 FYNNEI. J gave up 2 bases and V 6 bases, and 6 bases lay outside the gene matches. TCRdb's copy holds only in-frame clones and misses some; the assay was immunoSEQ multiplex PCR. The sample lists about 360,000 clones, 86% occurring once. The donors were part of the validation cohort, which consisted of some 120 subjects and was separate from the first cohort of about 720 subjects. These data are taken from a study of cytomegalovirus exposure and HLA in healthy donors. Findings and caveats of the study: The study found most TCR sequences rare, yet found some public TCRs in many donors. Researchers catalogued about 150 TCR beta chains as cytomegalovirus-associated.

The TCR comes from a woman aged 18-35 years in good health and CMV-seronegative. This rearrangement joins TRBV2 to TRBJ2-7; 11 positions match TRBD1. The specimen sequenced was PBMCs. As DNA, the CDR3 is TGTGCCAGCAGCCGGGACAGGGGGGGCCCCTACGAGCAGTACTTC. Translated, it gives CASSRDRGGPYEQYF.